This T cell receptor (beta chain) was found in a study of T cells after yellow fever vaccination. Study-level results: Highly abundant clonotypes carried over from the bulk population could end up in FACS-sorted repertoires as contaminants. A large majority of primary-vaccination clones showed up again after the booster (about 97% CD4, 88% CD8). A secondary response was less intense yet reached its peak sooner, at day 5 versus 15.

This clonotype was observed many times. Antigen: not known. MiXCR, applied by TCRdb to the 5' RACE reads, yields one record per CDR3 protein. The data show around 330,000 distinct CDR3 sequences, roughly 3.5% seen once. CDR3 length: 15 amino acids. V shed 5 bases and J 3 bases; nucleotides not matched to a gene: 3. In germline, CDR1 is SGHRS, CDR2 YFSETQ. Sequencing was performed on PBMCs, taken on the day of the yellow fever booster vaccination. The chain links TRBV5-1 to TRBJ2-1, with TRBD2 matching over 12 bases. The receptor was isolated from a man younger than 35 who received the YFV17D yellow fever vaccine. Written as DNA, the CDR3 is TGCGCCAGCAGGTCTAGCGGGGGGGTCTACAATGAGCAGTTCTTC. Protein: CASRSSGGVYNEQFF.